The 16 T cell receptor beta chains below were found in one sample sequenced in a study of blood T cell repertoires in COVID-19. The data were produced by immunoSEQ multiplex PCR, yet TCRdb's version contains in-frame clones alone and is incomplete. The sample includes 150,000 to 200,000 clones, roughly 86% seen only once; the top ten take less than 3.5%. Sequenced input: peripheral blood. The receptor set was obtained from a man aged 65-85 years with acute or convalescent COVID-19.

The V call is TRBV5-1, the J call TRBJ1-4; a possible D gene is TRBD1 (6 bases). CDR1 is SGHRS and CDR2 is YFSETQ in the germline V gene. There are 15 residues in the CDR3. Trimming stripped 5 bases from V and 10 bases from J, with 21 bases between. This CDR3 is CASRRSPRGTSKLFF. The CDR3 DNA reads TGCGCCAGCAGGCGAAGCCCCCGTGGGACATCAAAACTGTTTTTT.

The V gene is TRBV7-7, the J gene TRBJ2-1; 13 positions agree with TRBD2. Germline-derived CDR1 and CDR2 are SSHAT and FNYEAQ (reference sequence). V was clipped by 5 bases and J by 6 bases; unmatched bases: 4. The CDR3 has 15 amino acids. CDR3 amino acids: CASSLLAGGLNEQFF. The CDR3 bases are TGTGCCAGCAGCCTACTAGCGGGGGGGCTCAATGAGCAGTTCTTC. The full variable domain, completed using reference TRBV7-7 and TRBJ2-1, is GAGVSQSPRYKVTKRGQDVTLRCDPISSHATLYWYQQALGQGPEFLTYFNYEAQPDKSGLPSDRFSAERPEGSISTLTIQRTEQRDSAMYRCASSLLAGGLNEQFFGPGTRLTVL.

The chain links TRBV9 to TRBJ2-1; tentative D call: TRBD2 (5 bases). This CDR3 is built from 14 residues. Trimming took 0 bases from V and 10 from J, leaving 14 bases between them. CDR1 SGDLS and CDR2 YYNGEE come from the germline V gene. CDR3 in DNA: TGTGCCAGCAGCGTAGACCCTAGCCCCGGGGAGCAGTTCTTC. Translating it yields CASSVDPSPGEQFF.

CDR3 in amino acids: CASSLELAGVSPYEQYF. CDR3 bases: TGTGCCAGCAGCTTAGAACTAGCGGGAGTGTCCCCCTACGAGCAGTACTTC. The chain is built from TRBV7-6 and TRBJ2-7; 11 bases map to TRBD2. V gave up 1 base and J gave up 2 bases; unmatched junction bases: 7. Germline V gene data show CDR1 as SGHVS and CDR2 as FNYEAQ. This CDR3 region has 17 residues. Filled out from reference TRBV7-6 and TRBJ2-7, the complete variable domain reads GAGVSQSPRYKVTKRGQDVALRCDPISGHVSLYWYRQALGQGPEFLTYFNYEAQQDKSGLPNDRFSAERPEGSISTLTIQRTEQRDSAMYRCASSLELAGVSPYEQYFGPGTRLTVT.

The count of this clone is one. This rearrangement joins TRBV27 to TRBJ1-1; TRBD1 agrees at 7 bases. From germline, CDR1 is MNHEY and CDR2 SMNVEV (reference sequence). This CDR3 has 14 residues. Unmatched junction bases numbered 8, after V lost 6 bases and J lost 4 bases. The CDR3 DNA sequence: TGTGCCAGCAGGGAGGGGGCTGGGGGCACTGAAGCTTTCTTT. Protein product: CASREGAGGTEAFF.

The chain carries TRBV30 and TRBJ1-5; a weak D match, TRBD1 (5 bases). Germline CDR1 reads GTSNPN; CDR2 reads SVGIG (reference sequence). V was clipped by 1 base and J by 7 bases, with 11 bases between them. This CDR3 contains 13 residues. The CDR3 sequence: CAWSEVGGQPQHF. DNA of the CDR3: TGTGCCTGGAGTGAGGTCGGGGGGCAGCCCCAGCATTTT.

This chain connects TRBV5-1 to TRBJ1-2, with TRBD1 matching 7 bases. V lost 4 bases, J lost 0 bases, and 15 bases stayed unmatched. This CDR3 has 18 residues. Germline CDR1 is SGHRS and CDR2 is YFSETQ. Here the CDR3 reads CASSALRFDREANYGYTF. As DNA, the CDR3 is TGCGCCAGCAGCGCTCTCCGTTTTGACAGGGAGGCTAACTATGGCTACACCTTC.

The chain's CDR3 is CATRDNQETQYF. In DNA form, the CDR3 reads TGTGCCACCAGGGACAACCAAGAGACCCAGTACTTC. The genes are TRBV24-1 and TRBJ2-5; perhaps TRBD1 as D (5 bases). V was shortened by 7 bases and J by 0 bases, with 5 bases between the two germline ends. Germline V gene sequence: CDR1 KGHDR, CDR2 SFDVKD. This CDR3 spans 12 amino acids.

The V and J genes are TRBV19 and TRBJ1-1; unclear D gene. The germline V gene has CDR1 LNHDA and CDR2 SQIVND (reference sequence). Trimming left V 2 bases short and J 2 bases short, with 6 bases between. This CDR3 region has 13 residues. The CDR3 DNA sequence: TGTGCCAGTAGTATAAGAGTTAACACTGAAGCTTTCTTT. Encoded protein: CASSIRVNTEAFF.

The sample holds one count of this clone. The chain has TRBV4-3 and TRBJ2-3, with unresolved D. Per the germline V gene, CDR1 is LGHNA and CDR2 is YSLEER. Trimming shortened V by 1 base and J by 4 bases, and 9 bases separated the two germline ends. The CDR3 spans 14 residues. CDR3 bases: TGCGCCAGCAGCCAAGGTGCAGTGTCAGATACGCAGTATTTT. Its protein product is CASSQGAVSDTQYF.

The chain carries TRBV28 and TRBJ1-5; D gene uncertain. CDR3 length: 14 amino acids. The V and J ends lost 1 base and 5 bases respectively, with 9 bases between them. CDR1 is MDHEN, CDR2 SYDVKM, per germline. CDR3: CASSLYKEDQPQHF. CDR3 DNA sequence: TGTGCCAGCAGTTTATATAAAGAGGATCAGCCCCAGCATTTT.

This clone showed up just a few times. The J gene is TRBJ1-1, the V gene TRBV28, with no clear D. Germline values: CDR1 MDHEN, CDR2 SYDVKM. The CDR3 is 12 amino acids. The ends were cut back, 2 bases at V and 7 bases at J, with 8 bases in the middle. In nucleotides, the CDR3 is TGTGCCAGCAGTTTACGGGGTCTTGAAGCTTTCTTT. This sequence encodes CASSLRGLEAFF.

V gene TRBV5-6 combines with J gene TRBJ2-5; tentative D call: TRBD1 (6 bases). CDR1 and CDR2 from the germline V gene are SGHDT and YYEEEE. This CDR3 spans 15 amino acids. The V end lost 0 bases, the J end lost 4 bases, and 13 bases lay between the germline ends. The DNA of the CDR3 is TGTGCCAGCAGCTTGGGTCTTCAGGGGCCAGAGACCCAGTACTTC. Translating it yields CASSLGLQGPETQYF.

This clone was recorded once. CDR3 loop: CASSQDWTGFNYGYTF. The CDR3 DNA reads as TGTGCCAGCAGCCAAGATTGGACAGGATTTAACTATGGCTACACCTTC. This rearrangement joins TRBV3-1 (or the pseudogene TRBV3-2) to TRBJ1-2, with 7 bases matching TRBD1. V gave up 0 bases and J gave up 1 base; unmatched junction bases: 5. Germline V gene sequence: CDR1 LGHDT, CDR2 YNNKEL (reference sequence). CDR3 length equals 16 residues.

The chain has TRBV11-1 and TRBJ2-1; TRBD2 agrees at 9 bases. The CDR3 loop spans 15 amino acids. The V gene's germline CDR1 is SGHAT and CDR2 FQDESV (reference sequence). The V and J ends lost 2 bases and 5 bases, in that order; junction bases with no gene match: 4. CDR3 coding DNA: TGTGCCAGCAGCTTAAACGCGGGAGGGGACAATGAGCAGTTCTTC. The encoded protein is CASSLNAGGDNEQFF.

The chain recombines TRBV29-1 with TRBJ2-2; TRBD2 matches 8 bases. J gave up 2 bases and V 3 bases, and 2 bases lay outside the gene matches. CDR3 length: 14 residues. CDR1 is SQVTM and CDR2 is ANQGSEA in the germline V gene. The CDR3 region is CSVEAGGNTGELFF. In DNA, the CDR3 is TGCAGCGTTGAGGCGGGAGGAAACACCGGGGAGCTGTTTTTT.